This TCR beta chain was recovered during a study of blood T cells in healthy people across ages. Whole-study context: With template switching, about one barcoded beta molecule was captured per two T cells.

Findings and caveats of the study: Calculation of diversity from one million T cells yielded estimates considered to be underestimates. No one knew whether donors had CMV, which possibly confounded expanded clonotype changes.

Drawing of peripheral blood yielded about 10 milliliters from each donor. The germline gives CDR1 ENHRY, CDR2 SYGVKD. There are 14 residues in the CDR3. Trimming pared 7 bases from V and 0 bases from J, leaving 11 bases between. A second PCR, run for roughly 7 to 12 cycles, used a sample-barcoded 5' primer plus a J-beta primer mix. TCRdb called the 5' RACE reads again in MiXCR, with one record for every CDR3 protein. Seen here are 800,000 to 950,000 distinct CDR3 sequences, 45% to 50% observed once, and the top ten hold around 15%. A word on this clonotype: Its specificity is unknown.

The chain couples TRBV10-3 to TRBJ2-3; tentative D call: TRBD1 (6 bases). The clonotype comes from a man between 25 and 39 years old in good health. The material sequenced was blood. CDR3 sequence: CAINRQESTDTQYF. DNA for the CDR3: TGTGCCATCAATCGACAGGAGAGCACAGATACGCAGTATTTT.